A single TCR beta chain is shown here with its context. This receptor's antigen is unknown. Per-nucleotide qualities are absent, and no much larger clonotype sits a single base away. This specimen comes from a study of regulatory T cells in long-lasting Graves disease (dated by TCRdb to about 2021). About the investigation overall: Patients with newly diagnosed Graves' disease had been on antithyroid drugs for under 3 months. A total of around 35 samples underwent TCR sequencing: some 13 from persistent and about 20 from newly diagnosed Graves' disease patients. This study used TCR sequencing and RNA sequencing of peripheral blood to compare persistent Graves' disease patients against newly diagnosed Graves' disease patients. The study was registered as a clinical trial and conducted in China.

What the research found in general, with its limitations: Compared with newly diagnosed patients, persistent Graves' disease patients had lower TCR Shannon entropy and fewer highly expanded clones, which suggests clonal expansion. Preferential use of TRBV28, TRBJ1-2 and TRBJ2-5 was observed in persistent disease, whereas TRBV20-1 and TRBJ2-1 were favored in newly diagnosed disease. As a limitation, the authors acknowledged that the small sample size may reduce accuracy. A larger number of public clonotypes was shared among persistent patients (approximately 2,500) than among newly diagnosed patients (roughly 980). Sequencing and analysis were restricted to the TCR beta chain. Peripheral blood alone was examined, since thyroid tissue, which constituted the primary lesion, could not be accessed.

Its CDR3 holds 15 amino acids, cysteine through phenylalanine. The retained sequence is limited to the CDR3, 45 bases, with the frame set at the first base. For CDR1 and CDR2, the germline V gene lists MNHNS and SASEGT. V and J are trimmed by 11 bases and 8 bases, and the gene matches miss 14 bases of the junction. Library preparation was by multiplex PCR. The data were produced on an Illumina HiSeq 4000. CDR3 regions were amplified by Arm-PCR with iRepertoire HTBI primers to construct TCR beta libraries. PCR products were gel purified before sequencing. The original pipeline was this. A total of roughly 67 TRBV and some 13 TRBJ segments were identified across samples and were used for gene usage analysis of CDR3 amino acid clonotypes. COPE and FqMerger were used to merge filtered high-quality paired reads into contigs. BLAST was used to align contigs to IMGT TRBV, TRBD and TRBJ reference genes, and CDR3 was defined according to IMGT. Clonotypes above 0.1% frequency were classified as highly expanded clones. Shannon entropy served as the measure of repertoire diversity, while the Gini coefficient captured V-J evenness. A clonotype was considered public if more than one individual shared it. TCRdb reran the public reads through fastp at Q25 and MiXCR, keeping productive beta chains. Rows are combined by CDR3 protein, so each entry shows the most common genes and DNA. These V and J calls derive from TCRdb rather than the authors' analysis. Recorded for this sample are approximately 460,000 distinct CDR3 sequences; less than 20% of them occurred a single time. In total, the top ten clones hold approximately 12% of the sample.

The time point label corresponds to: newly diagnosed GD, antithyroid drugs for less than 3 months. For both TCR sequencing and RNA sequencing, RNA was extracted from PBMCs using TRIzol. Graves' disease was diagnosed according to American Thyroid Association guidelines. Patients were recruited from an endocrinology department in Xi'an, China. From each patient, 8 to 10 milliliters of peripheral blood was collected into an EDTA anticoagulant tube. Ficoll Paque Plus density gradient separation was used to isolate PBMCs, and no further T cell sorting was performed. An Agilent 2100 Bioanalyzer and agarose gel were used to assess RNA quality, and a NanoDrop 2000 was used to measure RNA concentration. This sample was also put to use in a study of T cells in Graves' hyperthyroidism and ophthalmopathy. The other study reports the following: Stable Graves' hyperthyroidism was defined as no progression to ophthalmopathy during 18 months of follow-up. Hyperthyroidism patients were newly diagnosed, with disease duration under 2 months, and aged 18 to 65 years. Patients with uncontrolled infections, other autoimmune diseases, pregnancy or lactation were excluded. Diagnoses were based on clinical symptoms, serum thyroxine and TRAb, thyroid ultrasound and orbital computed tomography. For the first round of RT-PCR on the TCR CDR3, the HTBI primer set was used together with the Qiagen OneStep RT-PCR kit. Most expanded thyroid clonotypes (frequency above 0.001) were also detected in blood, suggesting blood repertoires may reflect thyroid immune responses. Ophthalmopathy was separated from stable hyperthyroidism by a 13 V-J signature model, with roughly 88% sensitivity and about 81% specificity obtained in cross-validation and 80%/75% obtained in testing. During validation, the model predicted progression to ophthalmopathy a median of around 6 months ahead of onset, with approximately 70% sensitivity and roughly 75% specificity. A discovery cohort of about 100 patients, approximately 45 with Graves' ophthalmopathy and about 58 with stable Graves' hyperthyroidism, was used to find distinguishing TCR V-J signatures. Whether ophthalmopathy could be predicted prospectively was tested in an independent validation cohort made up of about 18 hyperthyroidism patients plus 17 patients who later progressed to ophthalmopathy. The 100 discovery patients were randomly split 7:3 into training and test sets. The study also compared thyroid tissue and blood T-cell repertoires from about six Graves' hyperthyroidism patients. Following sampling, methimazole starting at 30 mg daily was given to hyperthyroidism patients, and high-dose intravenous methylprednisolone was given to ophthalmopathy patients. Libraries were constructed in a second round of multiplex PCR, after which size selection and purification were carried out. Libraries were sequenced paired-end with 100 bp reads on an Illumina HiSeq2000. SOAPnuke was used to process the raw data, throwing out any read that contained adapters or uncalled bases, had a mean Phred below 15, or lacked an exact constant-primer or identifier match. COPE v1.2.5 was used to merge high-quality paired reads, and clonotypes were defined as unique nucleotide sequences. MiTCR v1.1 was used to align the clonotypes against IMGT TRBV, TRBD and TRBJ reference segments. The analysis included only V-J combinations with a frequency above 0.0001, which together covered 99% to 99.2% of the repertoires. A TCS score was defined as the ratio of F50 (clonal expansion) to E x V (chaos), with BLOSUM62-based TCRdist applied between CDR3 peptides within each V-J. Welch's t-statistics and random forest reduced some 510 V-J features to about 13, which were used in a naive Bayes classifier (R e1071). No statistical method was used to set the sample size in advance, and investigators knew the group allocation. According to the paper, TCR Vbeta CDR3 sequencing was carried out on approximately 140 peripheral blood samples, which came from more than 40 ophthalmopathy, around 75 hyperthyroidism and roughly 17 progressor patients.

Material: peripheral blood mononuclear cells (PBMCs), obtained at new diagnosis, from a patient treated with antithyroid drugs. The source is a woman aged 25 to 45 with Graves disease. Donor details come from another sample of the same person, matched by shared clones. The V gene is TRBV6-1 and the J gene is TRBJ1-3, with 11 bases aligning to TRBD1. Here is the DNA: TGTGCCGTCTGGACCGTCGGGACAGGGGGGGACACCATATATTTT. Its protein is CAVWTVGTGGDTIYF.